This T cell receptor beta chain was retrieved from a study of T cell clonotyping in hematopoietic cell transplantation. Study-level findings and limits: Graft donor and pretransplant recipient Inverse Simpson Index values predicted broader posttransplant TCR diversity. No sorting was done, leaving CD4 and CD8 contributions mixed. After transplant, recipient diversity fell while pathologically expanded clonotypes grew through day 180. Few recipient clonotypes overlapped donors; over 97% were de novo at given depth.

For this clone: The antigen is undetermined.

The repertoire was sequenced with immunoSEQ multiplex PCR; TCRdb's copy has only in-frame clones and lacks some. The sample yields 4,600 or so clones, approximately 80% seen once. Per the germline V gene, CDR1 is SNHLY and CDR2 is FYNNEI. With 6 bases clipped from V and 2 bases from J, the junction kept 7 bases outside the gene matches. The CDR3 contains 15 residues. The chain is built from TRBV2 and TRBJ1-2; TRBD1 agrees at 9 bases. The sequences come from peripheral blood mononuclear cells, collected 100 days after allogeneic stem cell transplant. This receptor was taken from a female patient in her 50s who had an allogeneic stem cell transplant from an unrelated donor, so the T cells may come from the graft donor. Some clones in this sample may be carry-over from other donors' samples. CDR3 bases: TGTGCCAGCAGACGAACCGGGACAGGGAACTATGGCTACACCTTC. Its translation is CASRRTGTGNYGYTF.